This T cell receptor (beta chain) appears in the sequencing data of a study of blood T cell repertoires in COVID-19. Turning to the study itself: Sample material is recorded as cDNA or gDNA derived from T cells, B-cell-depleted T cells, or PBMCs.

Cohorts were determined from participant-reported clinical history. V lost 0 bases to trimming and J lost 4 bases, with 10 bases between them. CDR1 and CDR2 from the germline V gene are SGHRS and YFSETQ. The CDR3 runs 14 residues. Sequencing used immunoSEQ multiplex PCR; TCRdb keeps in-frame clones, though not all of them. Of 150,000 to 200,000 clones listed, 88% were seen once; the top ten hold more than 8.5%. The TCR originated in a woman younger than 30 who had recovered from COVID-19. Sequenced sample: PBMCs or T cells enriched from blood (not recorded which). The rearrangement links TRBV5-1 to TRBJ1-2, with D possibly TRBD1 on 6 matching bases. The CDR3 DNA follows: TGCGCCAGCAGCTTGGAGGACAGTCTCTATGGCTACACCTTC. Protein: CASSLEDSLYGYTF.